Below are 27 T cell receptor beta chains sequenced from a single sample in a study of blood T cell repertoires in COVID-19. Only in-frame clones appear in the TCRdb table, and some are missing; sequencing was by immunoSEQ multiplex PCR. The sample lists around 84,000 clones; about 82% were seen once. Sequencing was performed on peripheral blood. These receptors were obtained from a man aged 80 or over with active or convalescent COVID-19.

Only a few counts were recorded for this clone. V gene TRBV7-9 combines with J gene TRBJ2-5; D is possibly TRBD1 (5 bases). V shed 6 bases and J shed 5 bases, with 22 bases lying between them. Germline-derived CDR1 and CDR2 are SEHNR and FQNEAQ (reference sequence). The CDR3 length is 16 residues. As DNA, the CDR3 is TGTGCCAGCAGTCGTTTTGGGGCTGACCTGGGGGAGACCCAGTACTTC. Translating gives CASSRFGADLGETQYF. The variable domain in full, completed from reference TRBV7-9 and TRBJ2-5, reads DTGVSQNPRHKITKRGQNVTFRCDPISEHNRLYWYRQTLGQGPEFLTYFQNEAQLEKSRLLSDRFSAERPKGSFSTLEIQRTEQGDSAMYLCASSRFGADLGETQYFGPGTRLLVL.

The V gene is TRBV28, the J gene TRBJ2-7; 8 bases fit TRBD2. The trim removed 4 bases at V and 1 base at J, leaving 6 bases unmatched. This CDR3 contains 15 residues. Germline V CDR1 and CDR2: MDHEN, SYDVKM. Written as DNA, the CDR3 is TGTGCCAGCAGTTCCCTTGGCGGGGGGTCCTACGAGCAGTACGTC. This encodes CASSSLGGGSYEQYV.

The J gene is TRBJ2-1, the V gene TRBV11-3, with 11 bases lining up with TRBD2. This CDR3 has 14 residues. The V segment lost 5 bases and the J segment 4 bases; nucleotides outside the gene matches: 1. Germline-derived CDR1 and CDR2 are SGHNT and YENEEA. CDR3 amino acids: CASSTSGGYNEQFF. The CDR3 DNA is TGTGCCAGCAGCACTAGCGGGGGTTACAATGAGCAGTTCTTC. The complete variable domain, with remaining parts taken from reference TRBV11-3 and TRBJ2-1, reads EAGVVQSPRYKIIEKKQPVAFWCNPISGHNTLYWYLQNLGQGPELLIRYENEEAVDDSQLPKDRFSAERLKGVDSTLKIQPAELGDSAVYLCASSTSGGYNEQFFGPGTRLTVL.

This clone was detected only once. CDR3 residues: CASSRDRGEKLFF. CDR3 DNA sequence: TGTGCCAGCAGCAGGGACAGGGGAGAAAAACTGTTTTTT. This rearrangement joins TRBV6-4 to TRBJ1-4; 10 nucleotides agree with TRBD1. Trimming took 6 bases from V and 8 from J; bases not matched to a gene: 3. The CDR3 runs 13 residues. The V gene's germline CDR1 is MRHNA and CDR2 SNTAGT.

The genes are TRBV6-2 or TRBV6-3 and TRBJ2-7; D might be TRBD1 (6 bases). Between the trimmed V and J ends, which lost 4 bases and 3 bases, there was a span of 7 bases. The CDR3 has 12 amino acids. Germline V gene data show CDR1 as MNHEY and CDR2 as SVGEGT. The CDR3 is CASSSQGYEQYV. CDR3 nucleotide sequence: TGTGCCAGCAGTTCACAGGGCTACGAGCAGTACGTC.

This clone appeared a single time. This rearrangement joins TRBV5-1 to TRBJ2-1, with 11 positions matching TRBD2. This CDR3 is 17 amino acids long. V lost 0 bases and J lost 5; bases outside the gene matches: 7. The V gene's germline CDR1 is SGHRS and CDR2 YFSETQ. The DNA for the CDR3 is TGCGCCAGCAGCTTGGCCCCCGGGACTAGCGGAAACAATGAGCAGTTCTTC. It encodes CASSLAPGTSGNNEQFF.

V is TRBV18 and J is TRBJ1-5; 7 positions match TRBD1. CDR3 length equals 17 residues. The germline CDR1 and CDR2 sequences are KGHSH and LQKENI. Unmatched junction bases numbered 16, after V lost 3 bases and J lost 8 bases. The CDR3 coding sequence is TGTGCCAGCTCACCGGTGGACGGACAGGATCTGTGGAAGCCCCAGCATTTT. Its protein product is CASSPVDGQDLWKPQHF.

The chain joins TRBV5-1 to TRBJ2-1; maybe TRBD2 (5 bases). This CDR3 spans 14 amino acids. Germline CDR1 reads SGHRS; CDR2 reads YFSETQ. V was shortened by 4 bases and J by 5 bases, with 13 bases between the two germline ends. The CDR3, as DNA: TGCGCCAGCAGCAGTGGGAGCCCCAACAATGAGCAGTTCTTC. It encodes CASSSGSPNNEQFF.

This rearrangement joins TRBV11-2 to TRBJ1-2; TRBD1 is a possible D gene (5 bases). The V end was cut by 0 bases, the J end by 4 bases, with 15 bases between. The CDR3 sequence is 16 residues long. In germline, CDR1 is SGHAT, CDR2 FQNNGV. The CDR3 sequence: CASSLDPGRASYGYTF. DNA of the CDR3: TGTGCCAGCAGCTTAGACCCTGGCAGGGCCTCCTATGGCTACACCTTC.

The chain links TRBV23-1 to TRBJ2-7, with D tentatively TRBD1 (5 bases). TRBV23-1 carries the ORF label, with uncertain function. The CDR3 runs 14 residues. Trimming cost V 1 base and J 3 bases, with 10 bases left between them. CDR3 bases: TGCGCCAGCAGTCAATTTACAGGATTCTACGAGCAGTACGTC. It yields the protein CASSQFTGFYEQYV.

J is TRBJ2-1 and V is TRBV6-2 or TRBV6-3; 12 nucleotides align to TRBD2. Germline V gene lookup returns CDR1 MNHEY and CDR2 SVGEGT. The V segment lost 5 bases and the J segment 15 bases; nucleotides outside the gene matches: 14. The CDR3 runs 15 residues. This CDR3 reads CASSTRTSGTPRPFF. Written as DNA, the CDR3 is TGTGCCAGCAGTACCAGGACTAGCGGGACCCCCCGGCCGTTCTTC.

This chain uses TRBV3-1 (or the pseudogene TRBV3-2) with TRBJ1-5; the D gene is possibly TRBD1 (5 bases). Trimming removed 2 bases from V and 5 bases from J, with 13 bases in between. Germline assignment: CDR1 LGHDT and CDR2 YNNKEL (reference sequence). The CDR3 consists of 15 residues. CDR3 coding DNA: TGTGCCAGCAGCCAACGGGGGGTAGCGGATCAGCCCCAGCATTTT. This translates into CASSQRGVADQPQHF.

The V call is TRBV18, the J call TRBJ2-1; 9 bases align to TRBD1. The CDR3 totals 17 residues. Germline V gene lookup returns CDR1 KGHSH and CDR2 LQKENI. V shed 1 base, J shed 1 base, and the junction held 5 bases outside the gene matches. The CDR3 bases are TGTGCCAGCTCACCACGCCGACAGGGGGGTTCCTACAATGAGCAGTTCTTC. It codes for CASSPRRQGGSYNEQFF.

J is TRBJ1-3 and V is TRBV19; D perhaps matches TRBD1 (5 bases). Germline-derived CDR1 and CDR2 are LNHDA and SQIVND (reference sequence). This CDR3 region has 15 residues. The germline V and J ends were trimmed by 6 bases and 3 bases, with 15 bases remaining between them. The CDR3 is CASSNAGDYGNTIYF. The CDR3 DNA follows: TGTGCCAGTAGCAACGCCGGGGACTATGGAAACACCATATATTTT.

The chain uses TRBV6-1 and TRBJ2-7; 7 nucleotides align to TRBD2. From germline, CDR1 is MNHNS and CDR2 SASEGT. This CDR3 has 16 residues. In DNA, the CDR3 is TGTGCCAGCAGTGAAACTCGGGGGAGCGGGATCTACGGGCAGTACGTC. Its protein product is CASSETRGSGIYGQYV.

The chain employs TRBV28 and TRBJ2-7, with 10 bases identical to TRBD1. This CDR3 has 18 residues. V was pared by 6 bases and J by 6 bases, with 20 bases of the junction left unmatched. CDR1 is MDHEN, CDR2 SYDVKM, per germline. DNA for the CDR3: TGTGCCAGCAGGGCCCGGGGGACAGGGGCCACTGGGGACGGCGAGCAGTACGTC. It translates to CASRARGTGATGDGEQYV.

This chain uses TRBV29-1 with TRBJ1-2, with 7 nucleotides matching TRBD1. V was pared by 5 bases and J by 2 bases, with 5 bases of the junction left unmatched. In germline, CDR1 is SQVTM, CDR2 ANQGSEA. The CDR3 runs 13 residues. DNA for the CDR3: TGCAGCGTTCTTACAGGGGCGAACTATGGCTACACCTTC. This gives the protein CSVLTGANYGYTF.

The CDR3 DNA reads as TGCGCCAGCAGCGAGCTAGGGGGCTACACAGATACGCAGTATTTT. Its translation: CASSELGGYTDTQYF. The V gene is TRBV5-1, the J gene TRBJ2-3; 7 bases are a match to TRBD1. The germline gives CDR1 SGHRS, CDR2 YFSETQ. The CDR3 covers 15 residues. V lost 4 bases to trimming and J lost 2 bases; unmatched junction nucleotides: 7.

The J gene is TRBJ2-7, the V gene TRBV11-2, with 7 bases that match TRBD1. The J segment lost 6 bases and the V segment lost 3 bases, leaving 2 bases of the junction unmatched. The V gene's germline CDR1 is SGHAT and CDR2 FQNNGV. CDR3 size: 12 residues. Written as DNA, the CDR3 is TGTGCCAGCAGCTTCTCAGGGGGCGAGCAGTACGTC. This codes for CASSFSGGEQYV.

This clone was counted between two and nine times. This chain connects TRBV12-3 or TRBV12-4 to TRBJ1-1, with unresolved D. V shed 6 bases and J shed 1 base, with 9 bases lying between them. This CDR3 has 13 residues. The CDR3 DNA reads as TGTGCCAGCAGAACGACGGGGAACACTGAAGCTTTCTTT. It codes for CASRTTGNTEAFF.

This clone came up once. V is TRBV28 and J is TRBJ1-3; 8 bases agree with TRBD1. Germline V gene lookup returns CDR1 MDHEN and CDR2 SYDVKM. The V and J ends lost 6 bases and 2 bases, in that order; junction bases with no gene match: 9. CDR3 length equals 16 residues. In DNA, the CDR3 is TGTGCCAGCAGCAGGACCCAGGGGGCGGCTGGAAACACCATATATTTT. Its translation is CASSRTQGAAGNTIYF. The full variable domain, rest sourced from reference TRBV28 and TRBJ1-3, is DVKVTQSSRYLVKRTGEKVFLECVQDMDHENMFWYRQDPGLGLRLIYFSYDVKMKEKGDIPEGYSVSREKKERFSLILESASTNQTSMYLCASSRTQGAAGNTIYFGEGSWLTVV.

The V call is TRBV19, the J call TRBJ2-4; TRBD2 agrees at 10 bases. Germline lookup yields CDR1 LNHDA and CDR2 SQIVND (reference sequence). With 4 bases clipped from V and 7 bases from J, the junction kept 4 bases outside the gene matches. CDR3 length: 14 residues. The CDR3 protein is CASSRLAGDNIQYF. As DNA, the CDR3 is TGTGCCAGTAGTAGGCTAGCGGGGGATAACATTCAGTACTTC.

The chain links TRBV28 to TRBJ2-5; D gene unclear. This CDR3 has 13 residues. The V and J ends lost 5 bases and 5 bases respectively, with 12 bases between them. Per the germline V gene, CDR1 is MDHEN and CDR2 is SYDVKM. Here the CDR3 reads CASSPSLLETQYF. DNA of the CDR3: TGTGCCAGCAGTCCCTCCCTCCTTGAGACCCAGTACTTC. The complete variable domain, with remaining parts taken from reference TRBV28 and TRBJ2-5, reads DVKVTQSSRYLVKRTGEKVFLECVQDMDHENMFWYRQDPGLGLRLIYFSYDVKMKEKGDIPEGYSVSREKKERFSLILESASTNQTSMYLCASSPSLLETQYFGPGTRLLVL.

The chain uses TRBV11-3 and TRBJ1-1; D gene uncertain. Trimming removed 4 bases from V and 2 bases from J, with 11 bases in between. The CDR3 spans 14 residues. Germline V gene data show CDR1 as SGHNT and CDR2 as YENEEA. CDR3 loop: CASSYRDPNTEAFF. The CDR3 DNA is TGTGCCAGCAGCTACAGAGATCCCAACACTGAAGCTTTCTTT. Full variable domain (outside the CDR3, taken from reference TRBV11-3 and TRBJ1-1): EAGVVQSPRYKIIEKKQPVAFWCNPISGHNTLYWYLQNLGQGPELLIRYENEEAVDDSQLPKDRFSAERLKGVDSTLKIQPAELGDSAVYLCASSYRDPNTEAFFGQGTRLTVV.

The chain carries TRBV11-2 and TRBJ2-2; TRBD2 agrees at 7 bases. Germline V CDR1 and CDR2: SGHAT, FQNNGV. This CDR3 is 15 amino acids long. Trimming took 4 bases from V and 1 from J; bases not matched to a gene: 3. CDR3 protein: CASSWGGLNTGELFF. The CDR3 nucleotides are TGTGCCAGCAGCTGGGGGGGTTTGAACACCGGGGAGCTGTTTTTT.

This clone was found a few times. This chain uses TRBV15 with TRBJ2-2; 12 bases agree with TRBD2. The length of the CDR3 is 15 residues. Germline-derived CDR1 and CDR2 are LNHNV and YYDKDF (reference sequence). With 5 bases clipped from V and 5 bases from J, the junction kept 3 bases outside the gene matches. The CDR3 region is CATSGGLAGTGELFF. The CDR3 DNA is TGTGCCACCAGCGGAGGACTAGCGGGGACCGGGGAGCTGTTTTTT. Full variable domain (rest looked up from reference TRBV15 and TRBJ2-2): DAMVIQNPRYQVTQFGKPVTLSCSQTLNHNVMYWYQQKSSQAPKLLFHYYDKDFNNEADTPDNFQSRRPNTSFCFLDIRSPGLGDTAMYLCATSGGLAGTGELFFGEGSRLTVL.

CDR3 nucleotide sequence: TGTGCCAGCAGCCCCCTGGGGGGGAGAGAGACCCAGTACTTC. Translated, it gives CASSPLGGRETQYF. The chain couples TRBV7-6 to TRBJ2-5, with TRBD2 identical over 7 bases. Germline CDR1 SGHVS, CDR2 FNYEAQ. The CDR3 has 14 residues. The J segment lost 4 bases and the V segment lost 5 bases, leaving 7 bases of the junction unmatched.